These T cell receptor beta chains were read from a single sample in a study of OX40 agonist ivuxolimab in advanced cancers. Measured with immunoSEQ multiplex PCR; TCRdb has only the in-frame clones, and not every one. This sample carries roughly 64,000 clones, roughly 81% of them seen once, and the ten largest clones take less than 3.5%. Sequenced material: CD4+ or CD8+ T cells sorted from blood, taken in a trial of the OX40 agonist ivuxolimab. All receptors come from an adult with an advanced solid tumor such as melanoma, head and neck, liver or kidney cancer. CDR3s include the opening cysteine and the closing phenylalanine or tryptophan. The order of the fields is V gene, D gene, J gene, clone size, CDR3 protein, CDR3 DNA. The D gene is left open where the match is weak. Size is omitted from some rows. Given values are once, few, many or a class for expanded clones.

V: TRBV9
D: TRBD1
J: TRBJ1-4
size: .
CDR3: CASSVSTGVDEKLFF
DNA: TGTGCCAGCAGCGTATCCACAGGGGTTGATGAGAAACTGTTTTTT

V: TRBV5-6
D: .
J: TRBJ1-1
size: .
CDR3: CASSFRDGGTEAFF
DNA: TGTGCCAGCAGCTTCCGAGACGGCGGCACTGAAGCTTTCTTT

V: TRBV7-9
D: .
J: TRBJ1-2
size: .
CDR3: CASSLGDSENGYTF
DNA: TGTGCCAGCAGCTTAGGGGACTCGGAGAATGGCTACACCTTC

V: TRBV27
D: .
J: TRBJ1-6
size: .
CDR3: CASSLTKGGPLHF
DNA: TGTGCCAGCAGTCTAACTAAGGGGGGGCCCCTCCACTTT

V: TRBV28
D: TRBD2
J: TRBJ2-7
size: .
CDR3: CASSLGTSGSYEQYF
DNA: TGTGCCAGCAGTTTAGGGACTAGCGGCTCCTACGAGCAGTACTTC

V: TRBV6-5
D: .
J: TRBJ2-7
size: .
CDR3: CASSSLTYEQYF
DNA: TGTGCCAGCAGTTCCTTAACCTACGAGCAGTACTTC

V: TRBV7-2
D: .
J: TRBJ1-6
size: .
CDR3: CASSARAGDNSPLHF
DNA: TGTGCCAGCAGCGCGCGGGCCGGGGATAATTCACCCCTCCACTTT

V: TRBV10-1
D: TRBD1
J: TRBJ1-5
size: .
CDR3: CASSDWTGEDNQPQHF
DNA: TGCGCCAGCAGTGACTGGACAGGGGAGGACAATCAGCCCCAGCATTTT

V: TRBV28
D: .
J: TRBJ2-7
size: .
CDR3: CASSLDLEQYF
DNA: TGTGCCAGCTCCCTGGACCTCGAGCAGTACTTC

V: TRBV28
D: .
J: TRBJ1-2
size: .
CDR3: CASSWIDYGYTF
DNA: TGTGCCAGCAGTTGGATTGACTATGGCTACACCTTC

V: TRBV20-1
D: .
J: TRBJ2-1
size: .
CDR3: CSAEGVEQFF
DNA: TGCAGTGCCGAAGGGGTCGAGCAGTTCTTC

V: TRBV11-1
D: TRBD2
J: TRBJ2-2
size: .
CDR3: CASSLAGAGELFF
DNA: TGTGCCAGCAGCTTGGCGGGGGCCGGGGAGCTGTTTTTT

V: TRBV28
D: .
J: TRBJ1-6
size: once
CDR3: CASSPPRSPLHF
DNA: TGTGCCAGCAGTCCCCCAAGGTCACCCCTCCACTTT

V: TRBV11-2
D: TRBD2
J: TRBJ2-1
size: .
CDR3: CASTFRVGLAGYNEQFF
DNA: TGTGCCAGCACCTTTCGCGTAGGACTAGCGGGTTACAATGAGCAGTTCTTC

V: TRBV11-3
D: TRBD2
J: TRBJ2-3
size: .
CDR3: CASSLGTSGSSSTDTQYF
DNA: TGTGCCAGCAGCTTAGGGACTAGCGGGAGTTCCAGCACAGATACGCAGTATTTT

V: TRBV20-1
D: .
J: TRBJ2-7
size: .
CDR3: CSASASREQYF
DNA: TGCAGTGCTAGCGCTTCCCGCGAGCAGTACTTC

V: TRBV7-9
D: .
J: TRBJ2-2
size: .
CDR3: CASRPEGMSGELFF
DNA: TGTGCCAGCAGACCCGAGGGAATGTCCGGGGAGCTGTTTTTT

V: TRBV7-9
D: TRBD1
J: TRBJ2-7
size: .
CDR3: CASSLPGQGAGDEQYF
DNA: TGTGCCAGCAGCCTACCGGGACAGGGGGCGGGTGACGAGCAGTACTTC

V: TRBV30
D: .
J: TRBJ1-5
size: .
CDR3: CAWSDASNQPQHF
DNA: TGTGCCTGGAGTGACGCTAGTAATCAGCCCCAGCATTTT

V: TRBV6-1
D: .
J: TRBJ1-5
size: .
CDR3: CASHKSGQPQHF
DNA: TGTGCCAGCCACAAATCGGGGCAGCCCCAGCATTTT

V: TRBV7-2
D: TRBD1
J: TRBJ1-1
size: .
CDR3: CASSSPRNRGSEAFF
DNA: TGTGCCAGCAGCTCACCGAGGAACAGGGGATCTGAAGCTTTCTTT

V: TRBV7-2
D: TRBD2
J: TRBJ2-7
size: .
CDR3: CASSQAGGIPYEQYF
DNA: TGTGCCAGCAGCCAAGCGGGAGGGATCCCCTACGAGCAGTACTTC

V: TRBV7-2
D: .
J: TRBJ1-1
size: .
CDR3: CASSSPGGRFVWTNTEAFF
DNA: TGTGCCAGCAGCTCCCCAGGAGGGCGTTTCGTTTGGACGAACACTGAAGCTTTCTTT

V: TRBV4-1
D: .
J: TRBJ2-6
size: .
CDR3: CASSQEGDSGANVLTF
DNA: TGCGCCAGCAGCCAAGAGGGCGACTCTGGGGCCAACGTCCTGACTTTC

V: TRBV19
D: .
J: TRBJ2-1
size: .
CDR3: CASSISGGVSYNEQFF
DNA: TGTGCCAGTAGTATTAGTGGGGGCGTCTCCTACAATGAGCAGTTCTTC

V: TRBV5-5
D: .
J: TRBJ1-6
size: .
CDR3: CASSLERWMDNSPLHF
DNA: TGTGCCAGCAGCTTGGAGAGGTGGATGGATAATTCACCCCTCCACTTT

V: TRBV11-1
D: .
J: TRBJ2-2
size: .
CDR3: CASSLFLASGELFF
DNA: TGTGCCAGCAGCTTATTTCTGGCCTCCGGGGAGCTGTTTTTT

V: TRBV4-3
D: TRBD1
J: TRBJ1-2
size: .
CDR3: CASSQDRHTGGYGYTF
DNA: TGCGCCAGCAGCCAAGATCGCCATACAGGGGGCTATGGCTACACCTTC

V: TRBV7-7
D: .
J: TRBJ2-7
size: .
CDR3: CASSSRPGEGQYF
DNA: TGTGCTAGCAGCTCTCGGCCGGGAGAAGGACAGTACTTC

V: TRBV11-1
D: .
J: TRBJ2-1
size: .
CDR3: CASSTSYNEQFF
DNA: TGTGCCAGCAGCACTTCTTACAATGAGCAGTTCTTC

V: TRBV19
D: .
J: TRBJ2-5
size: .
CDR3: CATRNGNQETQYF
DNA: TGTGCCACCCGTAACGGAAATCAAGAGACCCAGTACTTC

V: TRBV7-9
D: .
J: TRBJ2-5
size: .
CDR3: CASSLTDETQYF
DNA: TGTGCCAGCAGCTTGACTGATGAGACCCAGTACTTC

V: TRBV6-1
D: TRBD1
J: TRBJ1-2
size: once
CDR3: CASMRMTGGNYGYTF
DNA: TGTGCCAGCATGCGAATGACAGGGGGTAACTATGGCTACACCTTC

V: TRBV7-9
D: .
J: TRBJ1-1
size: once
CDR3: CASSWPFQDAEAFF
DNA: TGTGCCAGCAGCTGGCCCTTTCAGGACGCTGAAGCTTTCTTT

V: TRBV21-1
D: .
J: TRBJ1-1
size: few
CDR3: CASSKGTVEAFF
DNA: TGTGCCAGCAGCAAAGGGACGGTCGAAGCTTTCTTT

V: TRBV29-1
D: .
J: TRBJ2-5
size: once
CDR3: CSVDWGQETQYF
DNA: TGCAGCGTCGATTGGGGGCAAGAGACCCAGTACTTC

V: TRBV5-4
D: TRBD2
J: TRBJ2-2
size: .
CDR3: CASSPGTSGQTGELFF
DNA: TGTGCCAGCAGCCCCGGGACTAGCGGACAAACCGGGGAGCTGTTTTTT

V: TRBV4-3
D: TRBD1
J: TRBJ1-2
size: .
CDR3: CASSLLTGTGDGYTF
DNA: TGCGCCAGCAGCCTCCTCACCGGGACAGGGGATGGCTACACCTTC

V: TRBV28
D: .
J: TRBJ2-6
size: once
CDR3: CASSGTDSGANVLTF
DNA: TGTGCCAGCAGTGGGACTGACTCTGGGGCCAACGTCCTGACTTTC

V: TRBV5-1
D: .
J: TRBJ2-5
size: .
CDR3: CASSYLDTGETQYF
DNA: TGCGCCAGCAGCTACCTCGATACGGGAGAGACCCAGTACTTC